This T cell receptor beta chain comes out of a study of T cells in Graves' hyperthyroidism and ophthalmopathy. Those with hyperthyroidism were 18 to 65 years old, newly diagnosed, and ill for under 2 months. Notes on this clonotype: A much larger clone lies one base from this, so it may be a read error. It is likely a read error, because the conserved phenylalanine at the end of the CDR3 is missing.

Amplification yielded TCR beta CDR3 regions, with RNA transcripts as the source. Primed by the HTBI set, a first-round RT-PCR was run on the TCR CDR3. TCRdb used MiXCR to reprocess the multiplex PCR reads, holding one entry per CDR3 protein. The sample lists almost 600,000 distinct CDR3 sequences, more than 45% occurring once. The CDR3 loop spans 17 amino acids. The germline V gene encodes CDR1 SGHDT and CDR2 YYEEEE. With V trimmed by 0 bases and J by 4 bases, 13 bases remained unmatched. J is TRBJ2-7 and V is TRBV5-6, with TRBD1 identical over 7 bases. The clonotype originates from a woman aged 18-29 years with Graves' hyperthyroidism. Sequenced: peripheral blood or thyroid tissue (not recorded which). CDR3 bases: TGTGCCAGCAGCTTGGCCTTTGGGACAGAGATCCCATACGAGCAGTACCTC. Protein: CASSLAFGTEIPYEQYL.